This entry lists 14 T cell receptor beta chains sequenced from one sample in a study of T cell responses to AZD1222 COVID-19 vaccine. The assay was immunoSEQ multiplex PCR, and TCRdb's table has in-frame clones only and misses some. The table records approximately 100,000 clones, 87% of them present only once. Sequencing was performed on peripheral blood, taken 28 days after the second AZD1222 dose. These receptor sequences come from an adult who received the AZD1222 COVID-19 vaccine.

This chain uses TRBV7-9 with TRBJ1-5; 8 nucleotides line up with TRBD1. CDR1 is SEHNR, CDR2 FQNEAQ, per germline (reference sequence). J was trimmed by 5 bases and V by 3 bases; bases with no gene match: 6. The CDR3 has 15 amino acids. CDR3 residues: CASSFVDRAHQPQHF. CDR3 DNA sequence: TGTGCCAGCAGCTTCGTGGACAGGGCCCATCAGCCCCAGCATTTT.

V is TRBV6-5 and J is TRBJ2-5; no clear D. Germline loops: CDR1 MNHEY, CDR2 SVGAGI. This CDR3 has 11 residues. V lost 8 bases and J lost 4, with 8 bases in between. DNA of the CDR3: TGTGCCAGCTACGGGTTAGAGACCCAGTACTTC. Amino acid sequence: CASYGLETQYF.

The CDR3 is CASSPLLAGESTGELFF. CDR3 DNA: TGTGCCAGCTCACCACTACTAGCGGGAGAGAGCACCGGGGAGCTGTTTTTT. The rearrangement uses TRBV18 and TRBJ2-2; the match to TRBD2 covers 11 bases. The CDR3 spans 17 residues. The germline gives CDR1 KGHSH, CDR2 LQKENI. Trimming removed 1 base from V and 4 bases from J; junction bases left unmatched: 5.

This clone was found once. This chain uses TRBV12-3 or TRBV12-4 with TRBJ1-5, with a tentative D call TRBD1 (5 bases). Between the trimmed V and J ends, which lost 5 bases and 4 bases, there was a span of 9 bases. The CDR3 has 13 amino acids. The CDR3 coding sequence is TGTGCCAGCAGTACAGGCGTAAATCAGCCCCAGCATTTT. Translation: CASSTGVNQPQHF.

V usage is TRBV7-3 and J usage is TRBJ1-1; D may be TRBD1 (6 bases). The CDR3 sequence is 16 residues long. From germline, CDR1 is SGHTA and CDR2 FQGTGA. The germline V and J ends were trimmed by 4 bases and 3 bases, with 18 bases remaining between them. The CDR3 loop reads CASSSRQVDGYTEAFF. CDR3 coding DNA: TGTGCCAGCAGCTCTCGACAGGTGGACGGGTACACTGAAGCTTTCTTT.

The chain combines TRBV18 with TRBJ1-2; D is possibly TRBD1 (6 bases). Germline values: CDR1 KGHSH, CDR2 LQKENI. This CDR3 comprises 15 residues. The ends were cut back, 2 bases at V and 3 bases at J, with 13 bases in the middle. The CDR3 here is CASSPAPGADYGYTF. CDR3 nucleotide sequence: TGTGCCAGCTCACCAGCACCGGGGGCGGACTATGGCTACACCTTC.

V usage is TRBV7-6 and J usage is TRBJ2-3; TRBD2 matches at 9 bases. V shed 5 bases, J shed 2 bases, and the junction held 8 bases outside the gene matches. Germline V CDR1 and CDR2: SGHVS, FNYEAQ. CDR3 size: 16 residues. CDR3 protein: CASSPSSGRSTDTQYF. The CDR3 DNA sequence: TGTGCCAGCAGCCCAAGCAGCGGGAGGTCCACAGATACGCAGTATTTT.

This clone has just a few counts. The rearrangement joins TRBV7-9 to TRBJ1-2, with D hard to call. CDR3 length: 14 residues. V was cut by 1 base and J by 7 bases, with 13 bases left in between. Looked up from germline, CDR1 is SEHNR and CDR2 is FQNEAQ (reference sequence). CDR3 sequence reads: CASSLESRGGGYTF. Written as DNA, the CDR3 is TGTGCCAGCAGCTTAGAGTCGCGAGGCGGTGGCTACACCTTC.

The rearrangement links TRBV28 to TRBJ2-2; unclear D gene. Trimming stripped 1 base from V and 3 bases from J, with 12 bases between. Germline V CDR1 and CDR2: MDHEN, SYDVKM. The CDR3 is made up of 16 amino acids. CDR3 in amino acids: CASSLSGSWYTGELFF. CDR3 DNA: TGTGCCAGCAGTTTATCCGGCAGTTGGTACACCGGGGAGCTGTTTTTT.

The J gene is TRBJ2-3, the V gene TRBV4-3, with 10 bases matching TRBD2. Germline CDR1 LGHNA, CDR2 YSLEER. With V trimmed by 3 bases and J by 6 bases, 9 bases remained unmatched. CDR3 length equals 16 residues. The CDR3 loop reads CASSHQASGRFDTQYF. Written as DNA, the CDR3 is TGCGCCAGCAGCCATCAGGCTAGCGGGAGATTTGATACGCAGTATTTT.

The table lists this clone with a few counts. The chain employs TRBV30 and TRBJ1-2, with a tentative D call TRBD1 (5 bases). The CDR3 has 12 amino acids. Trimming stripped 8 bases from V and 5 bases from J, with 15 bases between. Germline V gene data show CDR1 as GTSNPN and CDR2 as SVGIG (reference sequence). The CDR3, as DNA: TGTGCCGGACCTTTCTCAGGGTATGGCTACACCTTC. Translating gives CAGPFSGYGYTF.

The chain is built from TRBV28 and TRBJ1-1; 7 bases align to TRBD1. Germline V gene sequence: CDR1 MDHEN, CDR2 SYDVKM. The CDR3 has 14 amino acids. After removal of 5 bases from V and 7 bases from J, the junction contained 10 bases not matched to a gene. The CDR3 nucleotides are TGTGCCAGCAGTCAGACAGGGCTAATAGGTGAAGCTTTCTTT. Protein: CASSQTGLIGEAFF. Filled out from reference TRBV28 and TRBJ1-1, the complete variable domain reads DVKVTQSSRYLVKRTGEKVFLECVQDMDHENMFWYRQDPGLGLRLIYFSYDVKMKEKGDIPEGYSVSREKKERFSLILESASTNQTSMYLCASSQTGLIGEAFFGQGTRLTVV.

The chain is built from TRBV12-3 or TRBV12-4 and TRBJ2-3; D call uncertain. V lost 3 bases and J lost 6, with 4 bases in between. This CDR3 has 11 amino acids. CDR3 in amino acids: CASSLMDTQYF. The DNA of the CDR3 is TGTGCCAGCAGTTTGATGGATACGCAGTATTTT.

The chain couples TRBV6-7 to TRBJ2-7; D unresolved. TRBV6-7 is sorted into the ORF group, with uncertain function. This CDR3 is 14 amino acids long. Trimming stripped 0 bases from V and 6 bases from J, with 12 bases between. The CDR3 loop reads CASSYSSPIGEQYF. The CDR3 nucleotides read TGTGCCAGCAGTTACTCCAGCCCCATTGGCGAGCAGTACTTC.